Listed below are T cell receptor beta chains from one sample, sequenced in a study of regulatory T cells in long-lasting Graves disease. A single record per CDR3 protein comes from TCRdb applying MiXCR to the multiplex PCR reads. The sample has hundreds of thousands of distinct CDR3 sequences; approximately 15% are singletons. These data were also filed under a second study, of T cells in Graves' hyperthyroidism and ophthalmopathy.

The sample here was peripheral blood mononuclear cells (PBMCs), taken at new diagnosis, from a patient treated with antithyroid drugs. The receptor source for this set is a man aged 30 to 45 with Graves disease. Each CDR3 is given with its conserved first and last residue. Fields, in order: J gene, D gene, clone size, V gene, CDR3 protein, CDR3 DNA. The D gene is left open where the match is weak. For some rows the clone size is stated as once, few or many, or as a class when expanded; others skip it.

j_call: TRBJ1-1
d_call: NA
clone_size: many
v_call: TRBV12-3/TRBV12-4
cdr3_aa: CASSPGTLLPEAFF
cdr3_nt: TGTGCCAGCAGCCCCGGGACATTGCTCCCTGAAGCTTTCTTT

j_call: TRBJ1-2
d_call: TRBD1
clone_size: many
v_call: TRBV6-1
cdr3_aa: CASTYPGTGGYTF
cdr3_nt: TGTGCCAGCACCTACCCGGGGACAGGGGGCTACACCTTC

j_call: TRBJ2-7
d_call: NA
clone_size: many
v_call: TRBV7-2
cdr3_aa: CASSSEGMGGSYEQYF
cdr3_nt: TGTGCCAGCAGCTCAGAGGGGATGGGCGGGTCCTACGAGCAGTACTTC

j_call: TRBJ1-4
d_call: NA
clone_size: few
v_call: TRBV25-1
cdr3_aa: CASSYGTYNEKLFF
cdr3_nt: TGTGCCAGCAGCTACGGGACCTATAATGAAAAACTGTTTTTT

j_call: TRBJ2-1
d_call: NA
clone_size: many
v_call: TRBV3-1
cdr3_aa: CASSQEETAQFF
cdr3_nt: TGTGCCAGCAGCCAAGAAGAGACTGCGCAGTTCTTC

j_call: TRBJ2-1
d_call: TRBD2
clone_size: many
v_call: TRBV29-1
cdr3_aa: CSSSGRALNEQFF
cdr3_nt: TGCAGCTCCAGCGGGAGGGCCCTCAATGAGCAGTTCTTC

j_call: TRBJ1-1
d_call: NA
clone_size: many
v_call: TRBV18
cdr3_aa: CASSPGSLNTEAFF
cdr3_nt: TGTGCCAGCAGCCCGGGGTCGCTGAACACTGAAGCTTTCTTT

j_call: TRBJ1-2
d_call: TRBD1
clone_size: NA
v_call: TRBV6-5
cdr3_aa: CASSYLTGTGVPAGYTF
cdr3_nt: TGTGCCAGCAGTTACCTGACCGGGACAGGGGTGCCGGCGGGATACACCTTC

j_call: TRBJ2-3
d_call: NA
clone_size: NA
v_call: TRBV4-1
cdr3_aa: CASSQDPLQSTDTQYF
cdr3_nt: TGCGCCAGCAGCCAAGATCCACTCCAGAGCACAGATACGCAGTATTTT

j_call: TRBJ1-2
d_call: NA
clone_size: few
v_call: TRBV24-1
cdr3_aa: CATSDPGTYGYTF
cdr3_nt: TGTGCCACCAGTGATCCGGGGACCTATGGCTACACCTTC

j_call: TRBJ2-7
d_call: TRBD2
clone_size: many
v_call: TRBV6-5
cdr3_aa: CASSSGGPPNAEQYF
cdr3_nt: TGTGCCAGCAGTTCGGGAGGTCCCCCTAACGCCGAGCAGTACTTC

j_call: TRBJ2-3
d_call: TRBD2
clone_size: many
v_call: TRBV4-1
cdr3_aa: CASRDLAGTVADTQYF
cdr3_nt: TGCGCCAGCAGGGACCTAGCGGGTACGGTCGCAGATACGCAGTATTTT

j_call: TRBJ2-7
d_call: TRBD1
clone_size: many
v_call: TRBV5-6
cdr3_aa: CASSIRQGSDEQYF
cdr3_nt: TGTGCCAGCAGCATACGACAGGGTTCCGACGAGCAGTACTTC